The subject of this entry is one TCR beta chain. Its antigen is currently unknown. This entry is derived from a study of cytomegalovirus exposure and HLA in healthy donors. Study results and limitations: Cytomegalovirus status was reportedly diagnosed by the classifier with high sensitivity and specificity. Researchers reported that a few CMV-associated chains were confirmed in vitro as CMV antigen-specific.

The V segment lost 3 bases and the J segment 1 base; nucleotides outside the gene matches: 8. Germline assignment: CDR1 KGHSH and CDR2 LQKENI. The CDR3 contains 16 residues. Repertoires were generated with immunoSEQ multiplex PCR, while TCRdb's copy carries only in-frame clones and drops some. The sample has some 140,000 clones, about 80% seen once. This clonotype originated in a man aged 25-40 years in good health and CMV-seropositive. The chain combines TRBV18 with TRBJ1-1; 7 bases align to TRBD1. The sample was PBMCs. CDR3 amino acids: CASSPPGGQKNTEAFF. CDR3 sequence (DNA): TGTGCCAGCTCACCGCCCGGGGGACAGAAGAACACTGAAGCTTTCTTT.